The clone carrying this T cell receptor (beta chain) has only one observation. The sample comes from a study of blood T cell repertoires in COVID-19. For the study at large: Donors in the United States, Italy and Spain gave samples during acute or convalescent COVID-19. T cells, B-cell-depleted T cells, or PBMCs supplied cDNA or gDNA.

Methods used by the authors: Researchers report that nucleated cell counts were estimated from reference gene primer amplification. The data were produced by immunoSEQ multiplex PCR, yet TCRdb's version contains in-frame clones alone and is incomplete. The V and J calls and the clone size are those of that table, but D and trimming were determined from the DNA. The sample shows more than 200,000 clones, just over 85% of them seen only once. Sequenced sample: peripheral blood. The sequence came from a man older than 75 with acute or convalescent COVID-19.

CDR3 DNA: TGTGCCAGCAGTTCCGACAGGGGAACCGGGGAGCTGTTTTTT. Its protein is CASSSDRGTGELFF. This chain connects TRBV6-4 to TRBJ2-2; 8 bases match TRBD1. The CDR3 loop spans 14 amino acids. Germline V gene sequence: CDR1 MRHNA, CDR2 SNTAGT. Unmatched junction bases numbered 4, after V lost 5 bases and J lost 5 bases.